Included here is one TCR beta chain sequence, with context. Original processing methods: Amplification of reference gene primers was used by the study to estimate nucleated cell counts. Data came from immunoSEQ multiplex PCR; TCRdb stores just in-frame clones and leaves some out. V, J and clone size were drawn from that table, and D and trimming were deduced from the DNA. The repertoire holds approximately 93,000 clones, with more than 80% as singletons. This sample was included in a study of blood T cell repertoires in COVID-19. Study at large: T cells, B-cell-depleted T cells, or PBMCs supplied cDNA or gDNA.

V lost 5 bases and J lost 4, with 11 bases in between. This CDR3 region has 13 residues. Sequenced: peripheral blood. The rearrangement uses TRBV12-3 or TRBV12-4 and TRBJ1-2, with a weak D call TRBD1 (5 bases). This clonotype was obtained from a man aged 45-65 years with active or convalescent COVID-19. CDR3 coding DNA: TGTGCCAGCAGTCCCTCGACAGTCTATGGCTACACCTTC. It encodes CASSPSTVYGYTF.